The entry below describes one TCR beta chain. This specimen comes from a study of blood T cell repertoires in COVID-19. In the study overall: COVID-19 samples, acute and convalescent, were from the United States, Italy and Spain. PBMCs, B-cell-depleted T cells, or T cells were the source of the cDNA or gDNA that made up the material.

The authors' processing: Quantification of nucleated cells was approximated via reference gene primer amplification. The repertoire was sequenced with immunoSEQ multiplex PCR; TCRdb's copy has only in-frame clones and lacks some. The V and J calls and clone size come from that table; D and trimming were worked out from the DNA. The sample lists about 100,000 clones, over 75% seen once, with around 13% in the top ten. CDR1 LGHNT and CDR2 FRNRAP come from the germline V gene. Trimming removed 1 base from V and 5 bases from J; junction bases left unmatched: 6. The CDR3 is made up of 15 amino acids. The receptor was derived from a human donor in a cohort sampled during active COVID-19. This chain links TRBV12-5 with TRBJ2-3; 7 bases fit TRBD2. The sample consisted of peripheral blood. This CDR3 is CASGLDLAGEDTQYF. DNA for the CDR3: TGTGCTAGTGGTTTGGATCTGGCGGGGGAAGATACGCAGTATTTT.